A selection of T cell receptor beta chains follows, all from one sample in a study of blood T cell repertoires in COVID-19. Profiling relied on immunoSEQ multiplex PCR, and the TCRdb table lists in-frame clones only, not all of them. The data show 88,000 or so clones, about 88% seen once. Sequencing used peripheral blood. The source is a man aged 60-69 years with acute or convalescent COVID-19. CDR3s include the opening cysteine and the closing phenylalanine or tryptophan. A D gene is named only where the DNA matches it firmly. A row's size may be missing; if present it is once, few, many or a size class.

CDR3nt: TGTGCCAGTAGCCCCCGGCAGGGACAAATTCAGCCCCAGCATTTT
CDR3aa: CASSPRQGQIQPQHF
d_gene: NA
v_gene: TRBV19
abundance: few
len: 15
j_gene: TRBJ1-5

CDR3nt: TGTGCCAGCAGTTATCTGCCAACACAAGGACAGGGAAATGGCTACACCTTC
CDR3aa: CASSYLPTQGQGNGYTF
d_gene: TRBD1
v_gene: TRBV27
abundance: few
len: 17
j_gene: TRBJ1-2

CDR3nt: TGTGCCAGCAGCGTAGACCCAGTCACCTACAATGAGCAGTTCTTC
CDR3aa: CASSVDPVTYNEQFF
d_gene: NA
v_gene: TRBV9
abundance: NA
len: 15
j_gene: TRBJ2-1

CDR3nt: TGTGCCAGCAGCATCGGACAGACTCCTAACTATGGCTACACCTTC
CDR3aa: CASSIGQTPNYGYTF
d_gene: NA
v_gene: TRBV5-4
abundance: NA
len: 15
j_gene: TRBJ1-2

CDR3nt: TGTGCCAGCAGTTTCGAGGGAAACACCATATATTTT
CDR3aa: CASSFEGNTIYF
d_gene: NA
v_gene: TRBV28
abundance: NA
len: 12
j_gene: TRBJ1-3

CDR3nt: TGCGCCAGCAGCTTGGCCTTGACTAGCCATGAGCAGTTCTTC
CDR3aa: CASSLALTSHEQFF
d_gene: TRBD2
v_gene: TRBV5-1
abundance: NA
len: 14
j_gene: TRBJ2-1

CDR3nt: TGTGCCAGCAGCGTATCCCCGGGAGGGGAAACCGGGGAGCTGTTTTTT
CDR3aa: CASSVSPGGETGELFF
d_gene: TRBD2
v_gene: TRBV9
abundance: NA
len: 16
j_gene: TRBJ2-2

CDR3nt: TGCAGTGCTAGTACGGGACAGGGGCTGGAAAAACTGTTTTTT
CDR3aa: CSASTGQGLEKLFF
d_gene: TRBD1
v_gene: TRBV20-1
abundance: NA
len: 14
j_gene: TRBJ1-4

CDR3nt: TGTGCCAGCAGTGAAGCGCTTCGAAGCGAGGAGACCCAGTACTTC
CDR3aa: CASSEALRSEETQYF
d_gene: NA
v_gene: TRBV6-1
abundance: few
len: 15
j_gene: TRBJ2-5

CDR3nt: TGTGCCAGCTCACCATCAGGGGACCATGGCTACACCTTC
CDR3aa: CASSPSGDHGYTF
d_gene: NA
v_gene: TRBV18
abundance: NA
len: 13
j_gene: TRBJ1-2

CDR3nt: TGCGCCAGCAGCTTGGGGGGAGCGGTCGGGGAGCTGTTTTTT
CDR3aa: CASSLGGAVGELFF
d_gene: NA
v_gene: TRBV5-1
abundance: NA
len: 14
j_gene: TRBJ2-2

CDR3nt: TGTGCCAGCAGCTTAGCGGGAGGAACCGGAGCCCAGTACTTC
CDR3aa: CASSLAGGTGAQYF
d_gene: NA
v_gene: TRBV7-9
abundance: few
len: 14
j_gene: TRBJ2-5

CDR3nt: TGCAGTGCTACAGGGGGCGAGCAGTACTTC
CDR3aa: CSATGGEQYF
d_gene: TRBD1
v_gene: TRBV20-1
abundance: NA
len: 10
j_gene: TRBJ2-7

CDR3nt: TGTGCCAGCAGCTTAAGCGGGAACACCGGGGAGCTGTTTTTT
CDR3aa: CASSLSGNTGELFF
d_gene: NA
v_gene: TRBV7-3
abundance: NA
len: 14
j_gene: TRBJ2-2

CDR3nt: TGCGCCAGCAGCCCAGACAGGGGGGGGCAGTTCTTC
CDR3aa: CASSPDRGGQFF
d_gene: TRBD1
v_gene: TRBV5-1
abundance: NA
len: 12
j_gene: TRBJ2-1

CDR3nt: TGCGCCAGCAGCTTGAAAGGACAGGGAGCCGGGGAGCTGTTTTTT
CDR3aa: CASSLKGQGAGELFF
d_gene: TRBD1
v_gene: TRBV5-1
abundance: NA
len: 15
j_gene: TRBJ2-2

CDR3nt: TGCGCCAGCAGCTTAACAGGGACCTACAATGAGCAGTTCTTC
CDR3aa: CASSLTGTYNEQFF
d_gene: NA
v_gene: TRBV5-1
abundance: NA
len: 14
j_gene: TRBJ2-1

CDR3nt: TGTGCCAGTAGTACCCAGACAGGACCCTATGGCTACACCTTC
CDR3aa: CASSTQTGPYGYTF
d_gene: NA
v_gene: TRBV19
abundance: NA
len: 14
j_gene: TRBJ1-2

CDR3nt: TGTGCCAGCTCCCTGTCGGGGGGAAGCTCCTACGAGCAGTACTTC
CDR3aa: CASSLSGGSSYEQYF
d_gene: TRBD2
v_gene: TRBV7-6
abundance: NA
len: 15
j_gene: TRBJ2-7

CDR3nt: TGTGCCACCAACACAGGGTTTGGCGCAGATACGCAGTATTTT
CDR3aa: CATNTGFGADTQYF
d_gene: NA
v_gene: TRBV15
abundance: once
len: 14
j_gene: TRBJ2-3

CDR3nt: TGTGCCAGCAGCCTGTACGGGGCTAGCGGAAACAATGAGCAGTTCTTC
CDR3aa: CASSLYGASGNNEQFF
d_gene: TRBD2
v_gene: TRBV6-2/TRBV6-3
abundance: NA
len: 16
j_gene: TRBJ2-1

CDR3nt: TGTGCCAGCAGTGACTTCAGGGGTGGACGCACAGATACGCAGTATTTT
CDR3aa: CASSDFRGGRTDTQYF
d_gene: NA
v_gene: TRBV6-1
abundance: NA
len: 16
j_gene: TRBJ2-3

CDR3nt: TGCGCCAGCAGCCTGGGACTAGCGGGGGGTAACTACAATGAGCAGTTCTTC
CDR3aa: CASSLGLAGGNYNEQFF
d_gene: TRBD2
v_gene: TRBV5-1
abundance: NA
len: 17
j_gene: TRBJ2-1

CDR3nt: TGTGCCAGCAGCTCGTTTAGGGGGGGAGGAGAGACCCAGTACTTC
CDR3aa: CASSSFRGGGETQYF
d_gene: NA
v_gene: TRBV7-2
abundance: NA
len: 15
j_gene: TRBJ2-5

CDR3nt: TGTGCCAGCAGCCCCCAAGGTTCCGCGGGAGGGTACACCGGGGAGCTGTTTTTT
CDR3aa: CASSPQGSAGGYTGELFF
d_gene: TRBD2
v_gene: TRBV7-3
abundance: few
len: 18
j_gene: TRBJ2-2

CDR3nt: TGTGCCAGCAGCCGGGGACTAGCGGGAGCAAGGAATGAGCAGTTCTTC
CDR3aa: CASSRGLAGARNEQFF
d_gene: TRBD2
v_gene: TRBV14
abundance: NA
len: 16
j_gene: TRBJ2-1

CDR3nt: TGTGCCAGTACCCAACTGGGGAGGGGAGTGAACACTGAAGCTTTCTTT
CDR3aa: CASTQLGRGVNTEAFF
d_gene: NA
v_gene: TRBV19
abundance: NA
len: 16
j_gene: TRBJ1-1

CDR3nt: TGTGCCTGGACCCGGACAGCCCTTTCCTATGGCTACACCTTC
CDR3aa: CAWTRTALSYGYTF
d_gene: NA
v_gene: TRBV30
abundance: NA
len: 14
j_gene: TRBJ1-2

CDR3nt: TGTGCCAGCAGCTTTGCAGGGTCCGGAAACACCATATATTTT
CDR3aa: CASSFAGSGNTIYF
d_gene: NA
v_gene: TRBV7-8
abundance: NA
len: 14
j_gene: TRBJ1-3

CDR3nt: TGTGCCATCAGTAGCGGGGGGGCGGGCAATGAGCAGTTCTTC
CDR3aa: CAISSGGAGNEQFF
d_gene: TRBD2
v_gene: TRBV10-3
abundance: NA
len: 14
j_gene: TRBJ2-1

CDR3nt: TGTGCCAGCAATACGAACATGAACACTGAAGCTTTCTTT
CDR3aa: CASNTNMNTEAFF
d_gene: NA
v_gene: TRBV2
abundance: NA
len: 13
j_gene: TRBJ1-1

CDR3nt: TGTGCCAGCAGTTACTCTCACAGGGCTTGGAACACTGAAGCTTTCTTT
CDR3aa: CASSYSHRAWNTEAFF
d_gene: NA
v_gene: TRBV6-5
abundance: NA
len: 16
j_gene: TRBJ1-1

CDR3nt: TGTGCCTGGAGGAAAGCGGGGGGACAAGAGACCCAGTACTTC
CDR3aa: CAWRKAGGQETQYF
d_gene: TRBD2
v_gene: TRBV30
abundance: once
len: 14
j_gene: TRBJ2-5

CDR3nt: TGTGCCAGCTCACCAGCGACACAAACAATGAACACTGAAGCTTTCTTT
CDR3aa: CASSPATQTMNTEAFF
d_gene: NA
v_gene: TRBV18
abundance: NA
len: 16
j_gene: TRBJ1-1

CDR3nt: TGTGCCAGCAGTCCCTGGACAGGGGTTGACACTGAAGCTTTCTTT
CDR3aa: CASSPWTGVDTEAFF
d_gene: TRBD1
v_gene: TRBV27
abundance: NA
len: 15
j_gene: TRBJ1-1

CDR3nt: TGTGCCAGTAGTATACCGGGAGTCGGCGATGAGCAGTTCTTC
CDR3aa: CASSIPGVGDEQFF
d_gene: NA
v_gene: TRBV19
abundance: NA
len: 14
j_gene: TRBJ2-1

CDR3nt: TGTGCCAGCAGCCCCCGTCAGATCGGGGAGCTGTTTTTT
CDR3aa: CASSPRQIGELFF
d_gene: NA
v_gene: TRBV7-2
abundance: NA
len: 13
j_gene: TRBJ2-2

CDR3nt: TGCGCCAGCAGTGAGAGACAGGGGGCGTACGGAAACACCATATATTTT
CDR3aa: CASSERQGAYGNTIYF
d_gene: TRBD1
v_gene: TRBV10-2
abundance: NA
len: 16
j_gene: TRBJ1-3

CDR3nt: TGTGCCAGCAGCTGGGGGACAGTGAACACTGAAGCTTTCTTT
CDR3aa: CASSWGTVNTEAFF
d_gene: TRBD1
v_gene: TRBV11-2
abundance: NA
len: 14
j_gene: TRBJ1-1

CDR3nt: TGTGCCAGTAGTGAGGACAGGGCCTCTGGAAACACCATATATTTT
CDR3aa: CASSEDRASGNTIYF
d_gene: TRBD1
v_gene: TRBV19
abundance: NA
len: 15
j_gene: TRBJ1-3

CDR3nt: TGTGCCAGCAGTTACTCACAGGGGCGGAATTCACCCCTCCACTTT
CDR3aa: CASSYSQGRNSPLHF
d_gene: TRBD1
v_gene: TRBV6-6
abundance: NA
len: 15
j_gene: TRBJ1-6

CDR3nt: TGTGCCAGCGCGGCGGGGGGTCCCTACGAGCAGTACTTC
CDR3aa: CASAAGGPYEQYF
d_gene: TRBD2
v_gene: TRBV6-6
abundance: NA
len: 13
j_gene: TRBJ2-7

CDR3nt: TGTGCCAGCAGCTTAGGAAAGGCTTCGGGTTTGCAAGAGACCCAGTACTTC
CDR3aa: CASSLGKASGLQETQYF
d_gene: NA
v_gene: TRBV7-9
abundance: once
len: 17
j_gene: TRBJ2-5

CDR3nt: TGTGCCAGCAGCGGACAGGGGAGCCCTGAAGCTTTCTTT
CDR3aa: CASSGQGSPEAFF
d_gene: TRBD1
v_gene: TRBV9
abundance: NA
len: 13
j_gene: TRBJ1-1